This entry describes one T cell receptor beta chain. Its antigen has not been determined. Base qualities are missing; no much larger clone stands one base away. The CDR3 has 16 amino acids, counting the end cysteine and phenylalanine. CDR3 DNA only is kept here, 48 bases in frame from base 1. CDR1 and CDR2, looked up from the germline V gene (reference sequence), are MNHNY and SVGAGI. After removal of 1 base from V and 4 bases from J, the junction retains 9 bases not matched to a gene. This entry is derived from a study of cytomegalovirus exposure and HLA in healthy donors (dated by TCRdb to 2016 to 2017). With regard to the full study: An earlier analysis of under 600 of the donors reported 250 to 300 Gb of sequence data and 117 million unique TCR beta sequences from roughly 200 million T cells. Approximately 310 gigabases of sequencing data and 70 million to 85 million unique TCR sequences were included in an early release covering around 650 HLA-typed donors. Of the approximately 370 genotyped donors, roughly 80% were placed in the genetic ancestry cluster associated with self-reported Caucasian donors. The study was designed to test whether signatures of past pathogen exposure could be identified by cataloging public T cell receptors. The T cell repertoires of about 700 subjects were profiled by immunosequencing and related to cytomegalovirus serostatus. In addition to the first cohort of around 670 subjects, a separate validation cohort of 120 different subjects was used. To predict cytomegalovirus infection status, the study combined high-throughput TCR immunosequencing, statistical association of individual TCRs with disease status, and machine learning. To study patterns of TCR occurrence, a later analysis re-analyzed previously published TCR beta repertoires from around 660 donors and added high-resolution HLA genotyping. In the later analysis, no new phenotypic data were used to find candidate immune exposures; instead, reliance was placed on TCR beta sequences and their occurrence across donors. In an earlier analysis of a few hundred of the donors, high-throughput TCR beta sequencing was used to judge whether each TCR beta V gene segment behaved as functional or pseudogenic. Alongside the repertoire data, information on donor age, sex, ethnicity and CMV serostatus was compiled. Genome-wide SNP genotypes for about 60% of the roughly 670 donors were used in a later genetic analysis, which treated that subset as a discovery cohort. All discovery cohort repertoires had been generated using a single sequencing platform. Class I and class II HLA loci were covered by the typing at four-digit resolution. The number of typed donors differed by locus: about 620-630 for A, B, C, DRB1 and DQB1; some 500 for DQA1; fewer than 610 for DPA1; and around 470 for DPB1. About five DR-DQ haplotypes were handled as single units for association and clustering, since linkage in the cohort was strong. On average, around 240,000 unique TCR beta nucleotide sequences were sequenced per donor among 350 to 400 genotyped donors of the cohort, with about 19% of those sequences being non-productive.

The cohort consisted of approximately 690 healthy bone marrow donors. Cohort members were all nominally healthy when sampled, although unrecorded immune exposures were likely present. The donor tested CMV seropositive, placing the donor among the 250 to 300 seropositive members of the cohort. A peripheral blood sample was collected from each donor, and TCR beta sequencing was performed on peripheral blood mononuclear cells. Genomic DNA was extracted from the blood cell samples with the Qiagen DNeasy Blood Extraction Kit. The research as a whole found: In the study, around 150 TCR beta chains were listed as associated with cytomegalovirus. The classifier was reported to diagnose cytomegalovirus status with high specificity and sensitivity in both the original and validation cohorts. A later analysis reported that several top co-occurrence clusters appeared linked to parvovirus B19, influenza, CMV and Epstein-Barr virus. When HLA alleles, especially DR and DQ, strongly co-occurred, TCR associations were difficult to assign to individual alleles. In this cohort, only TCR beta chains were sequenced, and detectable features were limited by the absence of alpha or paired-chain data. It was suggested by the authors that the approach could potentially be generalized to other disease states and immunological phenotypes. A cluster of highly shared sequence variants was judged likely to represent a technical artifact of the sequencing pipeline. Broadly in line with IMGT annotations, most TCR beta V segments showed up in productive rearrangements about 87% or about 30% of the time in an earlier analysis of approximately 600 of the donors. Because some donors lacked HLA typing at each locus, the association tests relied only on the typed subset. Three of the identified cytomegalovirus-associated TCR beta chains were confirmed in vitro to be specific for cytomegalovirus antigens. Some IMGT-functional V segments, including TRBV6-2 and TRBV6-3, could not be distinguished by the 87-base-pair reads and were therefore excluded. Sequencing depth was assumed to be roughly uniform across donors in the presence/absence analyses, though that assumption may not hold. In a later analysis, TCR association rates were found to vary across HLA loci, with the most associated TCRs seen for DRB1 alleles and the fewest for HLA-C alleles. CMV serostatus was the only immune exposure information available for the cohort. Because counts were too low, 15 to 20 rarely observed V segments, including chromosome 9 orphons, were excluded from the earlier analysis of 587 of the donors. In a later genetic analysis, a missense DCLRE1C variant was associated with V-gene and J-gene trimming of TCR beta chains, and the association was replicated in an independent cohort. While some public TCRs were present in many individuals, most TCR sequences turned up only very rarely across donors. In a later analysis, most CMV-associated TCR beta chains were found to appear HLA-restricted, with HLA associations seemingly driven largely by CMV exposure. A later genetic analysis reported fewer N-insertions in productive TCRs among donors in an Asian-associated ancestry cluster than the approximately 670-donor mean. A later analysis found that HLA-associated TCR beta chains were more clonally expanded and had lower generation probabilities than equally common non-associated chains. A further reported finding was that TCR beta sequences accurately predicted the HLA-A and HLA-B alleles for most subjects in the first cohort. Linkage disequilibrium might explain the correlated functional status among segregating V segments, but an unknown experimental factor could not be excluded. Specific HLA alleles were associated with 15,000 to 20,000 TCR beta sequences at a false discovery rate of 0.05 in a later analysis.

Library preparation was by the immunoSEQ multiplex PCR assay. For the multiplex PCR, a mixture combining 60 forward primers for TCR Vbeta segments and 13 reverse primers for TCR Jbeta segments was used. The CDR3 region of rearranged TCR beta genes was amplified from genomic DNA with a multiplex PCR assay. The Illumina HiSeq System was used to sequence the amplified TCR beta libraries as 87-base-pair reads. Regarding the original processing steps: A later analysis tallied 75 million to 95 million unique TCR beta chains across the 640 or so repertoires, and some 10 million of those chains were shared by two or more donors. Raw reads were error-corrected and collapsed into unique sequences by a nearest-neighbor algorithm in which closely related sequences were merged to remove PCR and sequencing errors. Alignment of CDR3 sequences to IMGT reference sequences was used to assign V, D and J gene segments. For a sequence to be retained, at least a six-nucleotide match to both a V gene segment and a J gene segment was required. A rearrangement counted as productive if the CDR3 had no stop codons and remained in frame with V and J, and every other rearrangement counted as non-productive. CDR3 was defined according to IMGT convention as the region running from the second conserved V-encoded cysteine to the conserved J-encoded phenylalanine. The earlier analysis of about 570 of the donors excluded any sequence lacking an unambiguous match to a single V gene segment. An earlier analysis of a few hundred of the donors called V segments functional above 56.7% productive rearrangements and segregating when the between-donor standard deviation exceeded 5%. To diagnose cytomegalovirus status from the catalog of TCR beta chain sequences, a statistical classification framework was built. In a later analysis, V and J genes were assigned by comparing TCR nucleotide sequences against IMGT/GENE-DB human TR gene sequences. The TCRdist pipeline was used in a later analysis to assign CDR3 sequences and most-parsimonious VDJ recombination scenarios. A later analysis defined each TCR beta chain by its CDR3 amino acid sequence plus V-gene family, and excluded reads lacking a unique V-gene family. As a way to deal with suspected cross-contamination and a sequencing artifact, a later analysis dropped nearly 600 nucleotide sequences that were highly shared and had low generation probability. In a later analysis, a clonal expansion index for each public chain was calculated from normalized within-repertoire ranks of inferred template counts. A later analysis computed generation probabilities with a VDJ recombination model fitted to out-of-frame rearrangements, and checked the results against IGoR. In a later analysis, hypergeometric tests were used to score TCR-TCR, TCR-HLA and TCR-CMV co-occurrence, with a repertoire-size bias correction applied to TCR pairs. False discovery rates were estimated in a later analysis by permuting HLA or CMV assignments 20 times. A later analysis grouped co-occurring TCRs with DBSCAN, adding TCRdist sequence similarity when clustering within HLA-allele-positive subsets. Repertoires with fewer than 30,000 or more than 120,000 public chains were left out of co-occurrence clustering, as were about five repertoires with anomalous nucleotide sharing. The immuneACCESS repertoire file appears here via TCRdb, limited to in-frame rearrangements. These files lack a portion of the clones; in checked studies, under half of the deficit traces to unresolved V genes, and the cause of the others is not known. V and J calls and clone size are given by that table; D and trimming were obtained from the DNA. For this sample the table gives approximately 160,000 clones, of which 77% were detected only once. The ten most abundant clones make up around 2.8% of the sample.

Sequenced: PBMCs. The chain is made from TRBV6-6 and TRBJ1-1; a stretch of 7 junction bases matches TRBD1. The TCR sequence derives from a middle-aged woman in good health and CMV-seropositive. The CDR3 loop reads CASSYFPQQGGTEAFF. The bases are TGTGCCAGCAGTTACTTTCCCCAGCAGGGGGGCACTGAAGCTTTCTTT.